The rows below give T cell receptor beta chains drawn from one sample of a study of regulatory T cells in long-lasting Graves disease. Each CDR3 protein is one row after TCRdb ran MiXCR on the reads. The sample holds 900 to 1,500 distinct CDR3 sequences, approximately 78% seen once. The material sequenced was peripheral blood mononuclear cells (PBMCs), taken with antithyroid drug treatment, in newly diagnosed or persistent Graves disease (not recorded which). Receptor source: a woman in her twenties or thirties with Graves disease. Both conserved end residues are trimmed from each CDR3. Size tells how often a clone was seen (once, few, many) or the class of an expanded clone, and some rows leave it out.

J gene | clone size | V gene | CDR3 protein
TRBJ1-1 | . | TRBV7-2 | ASSLTRGQNTEAF
TRBJ2-7 | few | TRBV4-3 | ASSQSARQGAMFEQY
TRBJ2-3 | few | TRBV10-3 | ATRPLAGDTDTQY
TRBJ2-7 | few | TRBV2 | ASSDYEQY
TRBJ2-7 | . | TRBV4-1 | ASSQDYNNEQY
TRBJ2-1 | . | TRBV30 | AWSVRLAGALREQF
TRBJ2-4 | . | TRBV14 | ASSLSGAKNIQY
TRBJ2-5 | few | TRBV12-3/TRBV12-4 | ASSLNWGQETQY
TRBJ2-5 | . | TRBV5-1 | ASSFLAGDQETQY
TRBJ2-1 | . | TRBV7-2 | ASSLFGSGLQF
TRBJ2-1 | . | TRBV7-7 | ASSLGQNNEQF
TRBJ1-1 | few | TRBV18 | ASSQGRKNTEAF
TRBJ2-3 | . | TRBV11-1 | ASSRAGLAENTQY
TRBJ2-2 | . | TRBV4-3 | ASSQDRRGTGELF
TRBJ1-2 | . | TRBV12-3/TRBV12-4 | ASSLQGARYGYT
TRBJ2-2 | . | TRBV19 | ASTRARELF
TRBJ1-5 | . | TRBV23-1 | ASSQYKWQQEWVSNQPQH
TRBJ1-5 | . | TRBV29-1 | SVEEQLNQPQH
TRBJ2-1 | . | TRBV29-1 | SVIFSSGYNEQF
TRBJ2-3 | once | TRBV11-2 | ASTNWGRAGTDTQY
TRBJ1-5 | . | TRBV4-1 | ASSQVIGGRGNQPQH
TRBJ2-4 | . | TRBV4-1 | ASSQGPPRGAKNIQY
TRBJ2-3 | . | TRBV7-9 | AIELGGADTQY
TRBJ1-1 | . | TRBV28 | ASSRSHRAAF
TRBJ1-5 | few | TRBV19 | ASSTSTGYQPQH
TRBJ2-3 | . | TRBV5-5 | ASSLLTSGVTDTQY
TRBJ2-5 | . | TRBV11-2 | ASSLDFTARTGH
TRBJ1-5 | . | TRBV28 | ASSLRGTIWQPQH
TRBJ1-4 | once | TRBV27 | ASSLSGDEKLF
TRBJ2-1 | . | TRBV29-1 | SVGSGRVYNEQF
TRBJ2-7 | . | TRBV6-1 | ASNKGGGGIYEQY
TRBJ2-1 | . | TRBV14 | ASSQRGPYNEQF
TRBJ1-1 | . | TRBV20-1 | SASREGAEAF
TRBJ2-3 | . | TRBV29-1 | SVEDQRRSTDTQY
TRBJ2-7 | . | TRBV27 | ASGVGQLGEQY
TRBJ2-7 | . | TRBV2 | ASRPGVVEQY
TRBJ2-7 | . | TRBV6-1 | ASSDTGQGIYEQY
TRBJ2-1 | . | TRBV11-2 | ASSLGLAYNEQF
TRBJ2-5 | once | TRBV6-2/TRBV6-3 | ASSPTPDRGQETQY
TRBJ1-1 | . | TRBV7-8 | ASSLAGRVTEAF
TRBJ1-1 | . | TRBV14 | ASRELEGDTEAF
TRBJ1-2 | . | TRBV7-9 | ASVLRGMDYT
TRBJ1-1 | . | TRBV30 | AWRVEGSWTEAF
TRBJ1-1 | . | TRBV2 | ASSDEGGTEAF
TRBJ2-7 | . | TRBV6-2/TRBV6-3 | ASSRTASYEQY
TRBJ2-1 | . | TRBV10-3 | AISHSAGRNNEQF
TRBJ1-1 | . | TRBV3-1 | ASSPMYANTEAF
TRBJ1-1 | . | TRBV29-1 | SVGNGGGKAF